A selection of T cell receptor beta chains follows, all from one sample in a study of PD-1 blockade in classical Hodgkin lymphoma. TCRdb keeps only in-frame clones here, not all; method: immunoSEQ multiplex PCR. The table includes nearly 25,000 clones, more than 65% detected once. The source material was peripheral blood mononuclear cells (PBMCs), sampled at baseline. Every receptor here comes from a human donor with classical Hodgkin lymphoma. Both conserved end residues are part of each CDR3. The D gene is left open where the match is weak. The size of a clone is reported for some rows only, either as once, few or many, or as a class for expanded clones.

J: TRBJ2-6
D: NA
V: TRBV5-1
size: NA
CDR3: CASSLLPISGANVLTF
DNA: TGCGCCAGCAGCCTCCTACCAATATCTGGGGCCAACGTCCTGACTTTC

J: TRBJ1-5
D: NA
V: TRBV15
size: NA
CDR3: CATSPLRGQPQHF
DNA: TGTGCCACCAGCCCTCTAAGGGGCCAGCCCCAGCATTTT

J: TRBJ2-3
D: TRBD1
V: TRBV9
size: NA
CDR3: CASSVGDRGGADTQYF
DNA: TGTGCCAGCAGCGTAGGTGACAGGGGTGGTGCAGATACGCAGTATTTT

J: TRBJ2-7
D: NA
V: TRBV6-5
size: NA
CDR3: CASSYSHRSGEQYF
DNA: TGTGCCAGCAGTTACTCTCACAGGTCGGGAGAGCAGTACTTC

J: TRBJ2-7
D: TRBD2
V: TRBV7-8
size: NA
CDR3: CASSFPTPGLASYEQYF
DNA: TGTGCCAGCAGCTTTCCAACTCCGGGACTAGCCTCCTACGAGCAGTACTTC

J: TRBJ2-2
D: NA
V: TRBV25-1
size: medium-sized
CDR3: CASSSPSDWFSGELFF
DNA: TGTGCCAGCAGCTCCCCCTCGGATTGGTTCTCCGGGGAGCTGTTTTTT

J: TRBJ1-4
D: NA
V: TRBV15
size: NA
CDR3: CATSRFRDGGEKLFF
DNA: TGTGCCACCAGCAGATTCCGGGACGGGGGGGAAAAACTGTTTTTT

J: TRBJ1-1
D: NA
V: TRBV10-3
size: NA
CDR3: CAISYGVTTEAFF
DNA: TGTGCCATCAGTTATGGGGTTACCACTGAAGCTTTCTTT

J: TRBJ2-7
D: NA
V: TRBV7-9
size: NA
CDR3: CASSLARGLAHEQYF
DNA: TGTGCCAGCAGCCTAGCTAGAGGGCTAGCTCACGAGCAGTACTTC

J: TRBJ2-1
D: NA
V: TRBV9
size: few
CDR3: CASSVGQVSYNEQFF
DNA: TGTGCCAGCAGCGTAGGACAGGTCTCCTACAATGAGCAGTTCTTC

J: TRBJ1-1
D: TRBD1
V: TRBV10-2
size: NA
CDR3: CASSDVRGNAEAFF
DNA: TGCGCCAGCAGTGATGTCAGGGGGAATGCTGAAGCTTTCTTT

J: TRBJ1-1
D: NA
V: TRBV29-1
size: NA
CDR3: CSVGKHRDTEAFF
DNA: TGCAGCGTCGGGAAACATAGGGACACTGAAGCTTTCTTT

J: TRBJ2-3
D: NA
V: TRBV11-2
size: NA
CDR3: CASSPQPQGFSTDTQYF
DNA: TGTGCCAGCAGCCCCCAACCACAGGGCTTTAGCACAGATACGCAGTATTTT

J: TRBJ2-7
D: NA
V: TRBV5-4
size: few
CDR3: CASSLSGNPYEQYF
DNA: TGTGCCAGCAGCTTGTCTGGGAACCCCTACGAGCAGTACTTC

J: TRBJ1-1
D: NA
V: TRBV7-6
size: NA
CDR3: CASSLRRGNTEAFF
DNA: TGTGCCAGCAGCTTACGCCGGGGGAACACTGAAGCTTTCTTT

J: TRBJ1-5
D: NA
V: TRBV6-5
size: few
CDR3: CASSYSGDSNQPQHF
DNA: TGTGCCAGCAGTTACTCCGGGGATAGCAATCAGCCCCAGCATTTT

J: TRBJ2-7
D: NA
V: TRBV11-2
size: NA
CDR3: CASSLDITNEQYF
DNA: TGTGCCAGCAGCTTAGATATAACAAACGAGCAGTACTTC

J: TRBJ1-5
D: TRBD1
V: TRBV6-1
size: NA
CDR3: CASRIGTDSNQPQHF
DNA: TGTGCCAGCAGGATCGGGACAGATAGCAATCAGCCCCAGCATTTT

J: TRBJ2-1
D: NA
V: TRBV13
size: NA
CDR3: CASSFGPYNEQFF
DNA: TGTGCCAGCAGCTTTGGACCCTACAATGAGCAGTTCTTC

J: TRBJ1-1
D: NA
V: TRBV9
size: NA
CDR3: CASSPSGGRIEAFF
DNA: TGTGCCAGCAGCCCCAGCGGGGGTAGGATTGAAGCTTTCTTT

J: TRBJ1-2
D: NA
V: TRBV7-2
size: few
CDR3: CASSFVGGGYTF
DNA: TGTGCCAGCAGCTTTGTTGGCGGTGGCTACACCTTC

J: TRBJ2-5
D: NA
V: TRBV7-8
size: few
CDR3: CASSPTAIQETQYF
DNA: TGTGCCAGCAGCCCGACGGCTATTCAAGAGACCCAGTACTTC

J: TRBJ2-7
D: NA
V: TRBV19
size: NA
CDR3: CASSMSGTVYEQYF
DNA: TGTGCCAGTAGTATGAGTGGGACCGTCTACGAGCAGTACTTC

J: TRBJ1-2
D: TRBD1
V: TRBV7-2
size: NA
CDR3: CASSSRDRGHYGYTF
DNA: TGTGCCAGCAGCTCCCGGGACAGGGGACACTATGGCTACACCTTC

J: TRBJ2-5
D: NA
V: TRBV30
size: NA
CDR3: CAWSDQTGPLETQYF
DNA: TGTGCCTGGAGTGACCAGACGGGACCCCTGGAGACCCAGTACTTC

J: TRBJ2-3
D: TRBD2
V: TRBV14
size: NA
CDR3: CASRSAGGSTDTQYF
DNA: TGTGCCAGCAGATCAGCGGGGGGAAGCACAGATACGCAGTATTTT

J: TRBJ2-2
D: TRBD1
V: TRBV10-3
size: NA
CDR3: CAISPNTGELSNTGELFF
DNA: TGTGCCATCAGCCCAAATACAGGGGAGTTATCGAACACCGGGGAGCTGTTTTTT

J: TRBJ1-2
D: NA
V: TRBV5-4
size: NA
CDR3: CASSLAPGTGYGYTF
DNA: TGTGCCAGCAGCTTGGCTCCAGGGACGGGATATGGCTACACCTTC

J: TRBJ2-5
D: NA
V: TRBV9
size: NA
CDR3: CASSPAWGPQETQYF
DNA: TGTGCCAGCAGCCCAGCGTGGGGGCCCCAAGAGACCCAGTACTTC

J: TRBJ2-5
D: NA
V: TRBV9
size: NA
CDR3: CASSSLRLEGGAETQYF
DNA: TGTGCCAGCAGCTCGCTACGGCTGGAGGGGGGGGCAGAGACCCAGTACTTC

J: TRBJ1-2
D: NA
V: TRBV19
size: once
CDR3: CASKIAYGYTF
DNA: TGTGCCAGTAAGATCGCCTATGGCTACACCTTC

J: TRBJ1-5
D: TRBD1
V: TRBV28
size: NA
CDR3: CASSSTGWAFNQPQHF
DNA: TGTGCCAGCAGTTCGACAGGGTGGGCCTTCAATCAGCCCCAGCATTTT

J: TRBJ1-1
D: NA
V: TRBV27
size: NA
CDR3: CAAALTRNTEAFF
DNA: TGTGCCGCAGCGCTAACTAGGAACACTGAAGCTTTCTTT

J: TRBJ1-1
D: NA
V: TRBV5-1
size: NA
CDR3: CASSLGGSTEAFF
DNA: TGTGCCAGCAGCTTGGGGGGGAGCACTGAAGCTTTCTTT

J: TRBJ1-2
D: NA
V: TRBV19
size: NA
CDR3: CASSIPNREGDGYTF
DNA: TGTGCCAGTAGTATCCCCAACAGGGAAGGGGATGGCTACACCTTC

J: TRBJ1-5
D: TRBD1
V: TRBV5-5
size: NA
CDR3: CASSPGQGRNQPQHF
DNA: TGTGCCAGCAGCCCGGGACAGGGCCGCAATCAGCCCCAGCATTTT

J: TRBJ2-1
D: TRBD2
V: TRBV5-6
size: NA
CDR3: CASSVGGSNEQFF
DNA: TGTGCCAGCAGCGTCGGGGGGTCCAATGAGCAGTTCTTC

J: TRBJ2-5
D: TRBD2
V: TRBV2
size: few
CDR3: CASSEPRSGGTLETQYF
DNA: TGTGCCAGCAGTGAGCCCCGTAGCGGGGGGACCCTGGAGACCCAGTACTTC